This T cell receptor (beta chain) was found in a study of cytomegalovirus exposure and HLA in healthy donors. The CDR3 totals 15 residues. With V trimmed by 2 bases and J by 2 bases, 1 base remained unmatched. Per germline, CDR1 MNHEY and CDR2 SVGAGI. About this clone itself: Its antigen is not identified.

PCR used 60 Vbeta primers and 13 Jbeta primers. Original data processing: An analysis that came later counted 77 million or so unique TCR beta chains, around 12 million shared. TCRdb's table, derived via immunoSEQ multiplex PCR, lists solely in-frame clones and lacks some. Clone size and V and J calls were adopted from that table, with D and trimming inferred from the DNA. This table holds about 110,000 clones, approximately 70% found once. Overall study results and limits: Most TCR beta V segments were productive about 87% or about 30% of the time in an earlier analysis. Follow-up analysis found HLA locus-dependent TCR association rates, highest for DRB1 and lowest for HLA-C. Listed as cytomegalovirus-associated were 164 TCR beta chains.

This sequence was found in a woman under 40 in good health and CMV-seronegative. Sequenced sample: PBMCs. The chain recombines TRBV6-5 with TRBJ1-3, with 9 nucleotides matching TRBD1. CDR3 protein: CASSYRQGAGNTIYF. The CDR3 nucleotides are TGTGCCAGCAGTTACCGACAGGGGGCTGGAAACACCATATATTTT.